This T cell receptor (beta chain) was obtained from a study of PD-L1 blockade in urothelial cancer. Across the whole study: Samples of blood were analyzed 3 weeks (second dose) and 6 weeks after treatment start. T cell content in blood samples showed a median of 141,255.

Every PCR received spiked-in synthetic TCR analog templates. This table comes from immunoSEQ multiplex PCR, and its TCRdb copy is limited to in-frame clones, with some not included. Found here are about 130,000 clones, roughly 83% of them singletons; the top ten hold 3.2%. The time point here: pretreatment peripheral blood. The CDR3 contains 16 residues. Germline CDR1 is SSHAT and CDR2 is FNYEAQ (reference sequence). For this clone: The junction does not match germline at one end; this may be a read error.

This clonotype originated in a man aged 50-59 years with urothelial cancer. The source material was PBMCs, sampled around atezolizumab (anti-PD-L1) treatment. The chain couples TRBV7-7 to TRBJ2-5, with 9 nucleotides matching TRBD2. CDR3 region: CASSLDLAGAGETQYF. In DNA, the CDR3 is TGTGCTAGCAGCTTAGATTTAGCGGGAGCTGGAGAGACCCAGTACTTC.